This TCR beta chain was recovered during a study of cytomegalovirus exposure and HLA in healthy donors. Study-wide results and limits: TCR beta V segments were, for the most part, productive about 87% or about 30% of the time in an earlier analysis. Highly shared sequence variants in one cluster were likely a sequencing artifact. The authors later linked a missense DCLRE1C variant to TCR beta V- and J-gene trimming.

A remark on this clone: What it binds is unknown.

CDR1 and CDR2 from the germline V gene are MDHEN and SYDVKM. CDR3 length: 13 amino acids. Trimming took off 6 bases at V and 5 bases at J, with 12 bases between the two ends. The PCR contained 60 Vbeta and 13 Jbeta primers. In the original analysis: Around 10 million shared chains were among about 80 million unique TCR beta chains counted in a later analysis. The protocol was immunoSEQ multiplex PCR, while the TCRdb copy is restricted to in-frame clones and leaves out a portion. That table gives V, J and clone size, and the DNA gave D and trimming. The sample yields approximately 150,000 clones, under 90% seen once.

The sample comprised PBMCs. This sequence was found in a man younger than 45 in good health and CMV-seronegative. V usage is TRBV28 and J usage is TRBJ2-3; tentatively, D is TRBD1 (5 bases). This CDR3 reads CASSQGVIDTQYF. CDR3 bases: TGTGCCAGCAGCCAAGGGGTGATAGATACGCAGTATTTT.